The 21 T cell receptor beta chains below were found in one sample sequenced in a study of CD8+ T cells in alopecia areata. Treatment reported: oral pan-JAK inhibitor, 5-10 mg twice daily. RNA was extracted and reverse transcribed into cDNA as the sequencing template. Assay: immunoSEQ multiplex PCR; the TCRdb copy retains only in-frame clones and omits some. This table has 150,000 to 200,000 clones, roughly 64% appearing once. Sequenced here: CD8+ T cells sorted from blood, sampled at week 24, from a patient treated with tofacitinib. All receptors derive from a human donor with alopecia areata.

The CDR3 region has the DNA TGTGCCAGCAGCGCACAGGAGTTCCCCTACAATGAGCAGTTCTTC. This codes for CASSAQEFPYNEQFF. The chain couples TRBV9 to TRBJ2-1, with D tentatively TRBD1 (5 bases). Germline V gene sequence: CDR1 SGDLS, CDR2 YYNGEE. Trimming took 3 bases from V and 2 from J, leaving 12 bases between them. CDR3 size: 15 residues.

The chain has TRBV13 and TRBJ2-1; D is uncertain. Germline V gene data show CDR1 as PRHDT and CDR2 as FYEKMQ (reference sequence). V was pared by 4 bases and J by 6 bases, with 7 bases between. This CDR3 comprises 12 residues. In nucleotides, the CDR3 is TGTGCCAGCAGCTCGCCACTCAATGAGCAGTTCTTC. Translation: CASSSPLNEQFF.

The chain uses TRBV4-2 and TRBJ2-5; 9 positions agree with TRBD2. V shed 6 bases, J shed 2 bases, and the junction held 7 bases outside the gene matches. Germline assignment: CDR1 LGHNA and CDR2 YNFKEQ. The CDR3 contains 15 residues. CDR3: CASSHSGGVQETQYF. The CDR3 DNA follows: TGTGCCAGCAGTCATAGCGGGGGTGTGCAAGAGACCCAGTACTTC.

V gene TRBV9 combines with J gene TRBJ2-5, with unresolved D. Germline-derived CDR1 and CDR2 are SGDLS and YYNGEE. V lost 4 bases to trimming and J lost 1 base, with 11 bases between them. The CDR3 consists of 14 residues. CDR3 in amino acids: CASSSRTGQETQYF. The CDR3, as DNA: TGTGCCAGCAGCTCCCGGACGGGCCAAGAGACCCAGTACTTC.

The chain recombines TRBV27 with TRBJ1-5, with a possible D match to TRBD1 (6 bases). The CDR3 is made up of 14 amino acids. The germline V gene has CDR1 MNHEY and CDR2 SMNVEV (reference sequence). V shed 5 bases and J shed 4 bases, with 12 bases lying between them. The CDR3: CASSPQGLNQPQHF. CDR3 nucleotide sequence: TGTGCCAGCAGTCCCCAGGGGTTGAATCAGCCCCAGCATTTT.

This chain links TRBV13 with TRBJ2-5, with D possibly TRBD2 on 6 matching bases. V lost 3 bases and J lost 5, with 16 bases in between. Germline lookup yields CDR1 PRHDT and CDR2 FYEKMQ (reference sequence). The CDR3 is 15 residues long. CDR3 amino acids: CASSLVRGENETQYF. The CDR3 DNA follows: TGTGCCAGCAGCTTGGTTCGCGGGGAGAACGAGACCCAGTACTTC.

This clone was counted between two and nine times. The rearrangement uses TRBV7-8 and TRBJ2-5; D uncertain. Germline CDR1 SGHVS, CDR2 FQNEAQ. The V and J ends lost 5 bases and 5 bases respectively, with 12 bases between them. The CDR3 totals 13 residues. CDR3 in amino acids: CASSPPPLETQYF. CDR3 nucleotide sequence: TGTGCCAGCAGCCCACCACCCCTTGAGACCCAGTACTTC. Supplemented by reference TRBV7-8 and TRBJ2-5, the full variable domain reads GAGVSQSPRYKVAKRGQDVALRCDPISGHVSLFWYQQALGQGPEFLTYFQNEAQLDKSGLPSDRFFAERPEGSVSTLKIQRTQQEDSAVYLCASSPPPLETQYFGPGTRLLVL.

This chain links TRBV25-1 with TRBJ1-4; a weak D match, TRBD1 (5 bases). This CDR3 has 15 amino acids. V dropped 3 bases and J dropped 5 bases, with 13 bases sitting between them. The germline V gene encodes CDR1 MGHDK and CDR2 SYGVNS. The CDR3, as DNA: TGTGCCAGCAGTGATGGGACCGAAAAGAATGAAAAACTGTTTTTT. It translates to CASSDGTEKNEKLFF.

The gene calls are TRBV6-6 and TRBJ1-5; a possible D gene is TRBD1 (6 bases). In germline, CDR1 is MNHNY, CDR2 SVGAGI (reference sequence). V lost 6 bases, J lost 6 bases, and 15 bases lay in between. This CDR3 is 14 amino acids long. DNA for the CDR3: TGTGCCAGCAGGGACCCAGGGGTGGCTCAGCCCCAGCATTTT. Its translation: CASRDPGVAQPQHF.

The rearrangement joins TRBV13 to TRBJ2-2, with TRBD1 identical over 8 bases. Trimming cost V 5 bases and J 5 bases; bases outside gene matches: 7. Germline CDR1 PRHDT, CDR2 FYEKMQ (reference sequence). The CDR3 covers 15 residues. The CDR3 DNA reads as TGTGCCAGCAGCCAGGGGGCGGCAGGTACCGGGGAGCTGTTTTTT. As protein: CASSQGAAGTGELFF.

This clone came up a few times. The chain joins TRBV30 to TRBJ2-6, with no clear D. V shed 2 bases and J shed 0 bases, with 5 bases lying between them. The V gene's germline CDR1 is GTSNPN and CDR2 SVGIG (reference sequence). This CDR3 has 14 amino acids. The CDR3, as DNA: TGTGCCTGGAGTAAGGGCTCTGGGGCCAACGTCCTGACTTTC. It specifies CAWSKGSGANVLTF.

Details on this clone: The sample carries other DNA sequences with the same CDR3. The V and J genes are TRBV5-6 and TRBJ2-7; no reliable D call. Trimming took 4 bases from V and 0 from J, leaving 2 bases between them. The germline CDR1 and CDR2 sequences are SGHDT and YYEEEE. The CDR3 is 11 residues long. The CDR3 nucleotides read TGTGCCAGCAGCCGCTCCTACGAGCAGTACTTC. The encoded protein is CASSRSYEQYF.

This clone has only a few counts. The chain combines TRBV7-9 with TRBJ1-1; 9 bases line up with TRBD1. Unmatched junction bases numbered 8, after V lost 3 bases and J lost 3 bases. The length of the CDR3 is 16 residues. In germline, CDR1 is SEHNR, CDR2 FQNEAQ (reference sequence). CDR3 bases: TGTGCCAGCAGCTTGCGGACAGGGGAGTGGGACACTGAAGCTTTCTTT. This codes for CASSLRTGEWDTEAFF.

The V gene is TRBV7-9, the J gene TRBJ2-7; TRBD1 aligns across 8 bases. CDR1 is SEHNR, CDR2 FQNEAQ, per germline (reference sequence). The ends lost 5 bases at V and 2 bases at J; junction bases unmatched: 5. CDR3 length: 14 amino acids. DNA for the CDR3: TGTGCCAGCAGCGCTGAGGGACAGGCCTACGAGCAGTACTTC. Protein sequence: CASSAEGQAYEQYF.

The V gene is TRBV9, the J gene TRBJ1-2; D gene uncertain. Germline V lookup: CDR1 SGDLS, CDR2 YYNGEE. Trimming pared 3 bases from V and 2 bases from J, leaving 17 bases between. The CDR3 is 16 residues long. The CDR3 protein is CASSERISGVNYGYTF. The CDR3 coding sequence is TGTGCCAGCAGCGAGCGAATATCCGGGGTGAACTATGGCTACACCTTC.

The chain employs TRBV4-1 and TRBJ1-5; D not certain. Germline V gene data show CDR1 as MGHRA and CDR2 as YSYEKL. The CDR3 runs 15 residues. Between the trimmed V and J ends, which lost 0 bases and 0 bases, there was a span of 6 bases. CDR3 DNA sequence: TGCGCCAGCAGCCAAGAGGTAAATAGCAATCAGCCCCAGCATTTT. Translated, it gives CASSQEVNSNQPQHF.

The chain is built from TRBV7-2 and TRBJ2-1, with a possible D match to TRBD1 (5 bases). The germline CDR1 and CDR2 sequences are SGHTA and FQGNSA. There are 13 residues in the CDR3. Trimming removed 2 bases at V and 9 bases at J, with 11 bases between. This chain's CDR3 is CASSLSGPFEQFF. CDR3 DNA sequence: TGTGCCAGCAGCTTATCAGGGCCATTTGAGCAGTTCTTC. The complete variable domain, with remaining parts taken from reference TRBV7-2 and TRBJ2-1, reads GAGVSQSPSNKVTEKGKDVELRCDPISGHTALYWYRQSLGQGLEFLIYFQGNSAPDKSGLPSDRFSAERTGGSVSTLTIQRTQQEDSAVYLCASSLSGPFEQFFGPGTRLTVL.

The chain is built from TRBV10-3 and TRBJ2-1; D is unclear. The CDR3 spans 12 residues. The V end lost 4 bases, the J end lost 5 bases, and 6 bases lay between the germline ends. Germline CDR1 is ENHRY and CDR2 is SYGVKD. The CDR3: CAISVGDNEQFF. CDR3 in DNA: TGTGCCATCAGTGTTGGGGACAATGAGCAGTTCTTC.

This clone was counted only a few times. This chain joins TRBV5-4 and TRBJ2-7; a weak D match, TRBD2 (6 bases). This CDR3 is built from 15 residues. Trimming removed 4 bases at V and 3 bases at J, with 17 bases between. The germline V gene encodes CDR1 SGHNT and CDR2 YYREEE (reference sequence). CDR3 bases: TGTGCCAGCAGCAGCAGAGATCTCGGGGGCTACGAGCAGTACTTC. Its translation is CASSSRDLGGYEQYF.

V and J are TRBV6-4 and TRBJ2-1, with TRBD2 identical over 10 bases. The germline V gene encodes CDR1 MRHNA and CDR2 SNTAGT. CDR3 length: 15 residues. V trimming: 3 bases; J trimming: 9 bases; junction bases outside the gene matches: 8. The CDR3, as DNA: TGTGCCAGCAGTGAAAGCGGGGGGGCCGGTGTTGAGCAGTTCTTC. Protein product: CASSESGGAGVEQFF.

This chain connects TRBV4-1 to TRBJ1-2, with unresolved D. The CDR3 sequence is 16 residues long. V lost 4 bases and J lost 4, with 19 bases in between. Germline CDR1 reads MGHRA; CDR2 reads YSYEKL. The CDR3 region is CASSLPVGAGSYGYTF. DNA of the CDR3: TGCGCCAGCAGCCTTCCTGTTGGAGCGGGAAGCTATGGCTACACCTTC.